This T cell receptor beta chain was captured in a study of CD8 T cells in ankylosing spondylitis. Quantitative barcoded 5'-RACE was used to prepare TCR beta libraries. TCRdb independently ran MiXCR on the 5' RACE reads; one entry per CDR3 protein. The sample carries 250,000 to 400,000 distinct CDR3 sequences, roughly 10% recorded once. The sample holds many counts of this clonotype. The antigen is undetermined. The CDR3 is made up of 13 amino acids. Trimming took off 2 bases at V and 6 bases at J, with 11 bases between the two ends. Germline-derived CDR1 and CDR2 are SGHKS and YYEKEE (reference sequence). Study-wide points: Seemingly distinctive of ankylosing spondylitis blood was a TCR beta motif formed by eight highly homologous variants.

The TCR originated in a female donor with ankylosing spondylitis or in good health (not recorded which). Material for sequencing was blood, either unsorted or a sorted T cell fraction (not recorded which). The chain has TRBV5-5 and TRBJ1-1; the D gene is possibly TRBD1 (6 bases). Here the CDR3 reads CASSLTGRAEAFF. In DNA, the CDR3 is TGTGCCAGCAGCTTAACAGGGAGGGCTGAAGCTTTCTTT. The full variable domain, with the rest looked up from reference TRBV5-5 and TRBJ1-1, is DAGVTQSPTHLIKTRGQQVTLRCSPISGHKSVSWYQQVLGQGPQFIFQYYEKEERGRGNFPDRFSARQFPNYSSELNVNALLLGDSALYLCASSLTGRAEAFFGQGTRLTVV.